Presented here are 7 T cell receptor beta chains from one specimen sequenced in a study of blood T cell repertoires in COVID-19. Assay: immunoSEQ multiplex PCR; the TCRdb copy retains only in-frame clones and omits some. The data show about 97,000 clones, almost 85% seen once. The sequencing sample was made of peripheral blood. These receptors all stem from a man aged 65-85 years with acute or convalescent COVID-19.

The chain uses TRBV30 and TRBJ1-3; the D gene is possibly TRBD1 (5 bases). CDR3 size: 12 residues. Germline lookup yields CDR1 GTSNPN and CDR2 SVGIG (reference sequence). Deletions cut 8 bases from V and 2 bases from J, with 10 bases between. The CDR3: CAHQGTGNTIYF. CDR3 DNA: TGTGCCCACCAGGGAACTGGAAACACCATATATTTT. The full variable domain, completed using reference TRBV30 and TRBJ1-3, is SQTIHQWPATLVQPVGSPLSLECTVEGTSNPNLYWYRQAAGRGLQLLFYSVGIGQISSEVPQNLSASRPQDRQFILSSKKLLLSDSGFYLCAHQGTGNTIYFGEGSWLTVV.

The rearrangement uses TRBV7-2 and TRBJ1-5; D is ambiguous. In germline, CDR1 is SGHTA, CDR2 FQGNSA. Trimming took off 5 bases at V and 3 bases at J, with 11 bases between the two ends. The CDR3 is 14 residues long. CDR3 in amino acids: CASSEVFNNQPQHF. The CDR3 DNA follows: TGTGCCAGCAGCGAGGTGTTTAACAATCAGCCCCAGCATTTT.

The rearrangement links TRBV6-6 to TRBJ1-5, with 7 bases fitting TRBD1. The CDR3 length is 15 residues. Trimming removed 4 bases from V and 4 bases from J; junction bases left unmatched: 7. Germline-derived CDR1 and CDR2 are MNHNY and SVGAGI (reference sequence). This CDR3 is CASSFGGGGNQPQHF. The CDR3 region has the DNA TGTGCCAGCAGTTTCGGAGGGGGCGGGAATCAGCCCCAGCATTTT.

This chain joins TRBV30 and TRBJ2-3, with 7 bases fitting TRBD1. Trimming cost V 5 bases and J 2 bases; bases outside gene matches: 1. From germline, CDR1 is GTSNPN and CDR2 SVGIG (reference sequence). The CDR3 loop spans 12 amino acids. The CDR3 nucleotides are TGTGCCTGGGGGACAGACACAGATACGCAGTATTTT. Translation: CAWGTDTDTQYF. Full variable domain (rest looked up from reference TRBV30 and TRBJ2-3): SQTIHQWPATLVQPVGSPLSLECTVEGTSNPNLYWYRQAAGRGLQLLFYSVGIGQISSEVPQNLSASRPQDRQFILSSKKLLLSDSGFYLCAWGTDTDTQYFGPGTRLTVL.

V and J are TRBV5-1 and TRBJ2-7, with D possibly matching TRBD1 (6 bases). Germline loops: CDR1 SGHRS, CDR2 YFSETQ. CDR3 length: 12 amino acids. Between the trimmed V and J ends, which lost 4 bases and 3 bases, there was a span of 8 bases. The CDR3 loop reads CASSRDNYEQYF. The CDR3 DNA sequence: TGCGCCAGCAGCCGGGACAACTACGAGCAGTACTTC.

The CDR3, as DNA: TGTGCCAGCAGCTTAGCGACGGGCAGACTAAATGAAAAACTGTTTTTT. It yields the protein CASSLATGRLNEKLFF. The V gene is TRBV7-9, the J gene TRBJ1-4, with no clear D. Trimming shortened V by 0 bases and J by 5 bases, and 13 bases separated the two germline ends. The germline V gene encodes CDR1 SEHNR and CDR2 FQNEAQ (reference sequence). The CDR3 runs to 16 residues.

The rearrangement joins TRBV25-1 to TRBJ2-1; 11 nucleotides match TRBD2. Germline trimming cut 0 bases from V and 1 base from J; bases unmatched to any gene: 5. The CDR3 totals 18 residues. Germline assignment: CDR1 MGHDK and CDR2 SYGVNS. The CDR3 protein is CASSEYLLAGVSYNEQFF. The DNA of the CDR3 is TGTGCCAGCAGTGAATATCTACTAGCGGGGGTATCCTACAATGAGCAGTTCTTC.